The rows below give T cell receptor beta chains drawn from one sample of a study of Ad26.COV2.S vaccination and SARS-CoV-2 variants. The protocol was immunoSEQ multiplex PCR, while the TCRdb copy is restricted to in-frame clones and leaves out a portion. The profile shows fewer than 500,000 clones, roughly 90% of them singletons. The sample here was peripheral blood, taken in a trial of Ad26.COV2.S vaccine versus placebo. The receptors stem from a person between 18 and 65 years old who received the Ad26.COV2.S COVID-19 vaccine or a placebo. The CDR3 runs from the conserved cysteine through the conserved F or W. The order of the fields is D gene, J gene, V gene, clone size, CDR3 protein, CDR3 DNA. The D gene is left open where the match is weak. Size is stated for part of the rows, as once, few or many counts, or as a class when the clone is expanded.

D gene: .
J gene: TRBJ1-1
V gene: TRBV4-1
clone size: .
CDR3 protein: CASSQGNTHTEAFF
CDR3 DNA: TGCGCCAGCAGCCAGGGAAACACCCACACTGAAGCTTTCTTT

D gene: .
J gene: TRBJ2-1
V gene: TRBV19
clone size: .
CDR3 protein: CASSLSYNEQFF
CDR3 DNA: TGTGCCAGTAGTCTCTCCTACAATGAGCAGTTCTTC

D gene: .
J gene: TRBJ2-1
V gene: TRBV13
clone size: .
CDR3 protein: CASSFLVGPYNEQFF
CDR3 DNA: TGTGCCAGCAGTTTTCTAGTTGGTCCCTACAATGAGCAGTTCTTC

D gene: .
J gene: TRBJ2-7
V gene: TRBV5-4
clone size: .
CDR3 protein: CASSGGGPGYEQYF
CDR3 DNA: TGTGCCAGCAGCGGAGGGGGTCCCGGCTACGAGCAGTACTTC

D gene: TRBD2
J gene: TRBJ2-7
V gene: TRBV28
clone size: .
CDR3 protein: CASRGGIAYEQYF
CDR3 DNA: TGTGCCAGCAGGGGAGGGATCGCCTACGAGCAGTACTTC

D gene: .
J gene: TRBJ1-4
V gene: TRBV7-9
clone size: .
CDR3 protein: CASSRSKTGQTTNEKLFF
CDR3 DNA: TGTGCCAGCAGCCGGTCCAAGACGGGACAAACAACTAATGAAAAACTGTTTTTT

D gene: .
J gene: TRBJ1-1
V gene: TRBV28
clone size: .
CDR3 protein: CASRPQGGTEAFF
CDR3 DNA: TGTGCCAGCAGACCCCAGGGTGGCACTGAAGCTTTCTTT

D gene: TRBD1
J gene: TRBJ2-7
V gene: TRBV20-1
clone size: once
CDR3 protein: CSASGRTGPYEQYF
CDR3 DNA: TGCAGTGCTAGTGGAAGGACAGGGCCCTACGAGCAGTACTTC

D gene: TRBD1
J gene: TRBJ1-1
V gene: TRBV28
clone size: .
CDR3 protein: CASSFLPGQGANTEAFF
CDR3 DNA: TGTGCCAGCAGTTTCCTACCGGGACAGGGGGCCAACACTGAAGCTTTCTTT

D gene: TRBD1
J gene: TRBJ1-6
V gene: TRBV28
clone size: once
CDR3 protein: CASSPPAGQGKGSYNSPLHF
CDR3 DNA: TGTGCCAGCAGTCCCCCCGCGGGACAGGGAAAGGGGTCCTATAATTCACCCCTCCACTTT

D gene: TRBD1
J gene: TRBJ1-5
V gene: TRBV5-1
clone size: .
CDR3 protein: CASSLEGQGNQPQHF
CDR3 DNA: TGCGCCAGCAGCTTGGAGGGACAGGGCAATCAGCCCCAGCATTTT

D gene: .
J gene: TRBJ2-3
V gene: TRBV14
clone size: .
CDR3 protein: CASSQELQGLYQTQYF
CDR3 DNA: TGTGCCAGCAGCCAAGAATTGCAGGGGCTATACCAAACGCAGTATTTT

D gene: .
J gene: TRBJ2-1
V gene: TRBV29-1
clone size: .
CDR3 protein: CSVERARSYNEQFF
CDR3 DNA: TGCAGCGTTGAAAGGGCGAGATCCTACAATGAGCAGTTCTTC

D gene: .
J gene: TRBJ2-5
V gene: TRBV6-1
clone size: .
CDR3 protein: CASSEAVRRDPQETQYF
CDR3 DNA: TGTGCCAGCAGTGAAGCGGTGCGCCGGGATCCCCAAGAGACCCAGTACTTC

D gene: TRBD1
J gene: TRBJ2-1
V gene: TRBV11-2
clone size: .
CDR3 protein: CASSAQGANEQFF
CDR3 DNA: TGTGCCAGCAGCGCTCAGGGGGCTAATGAGCAGTTCTTC

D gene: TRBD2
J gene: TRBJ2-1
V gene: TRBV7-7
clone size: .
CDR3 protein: CASSLESGRYNEQFF
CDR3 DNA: TGTGCTAGCAGCTTAGAAAGCGGGAGATACAATGAGCAGTTCTTC

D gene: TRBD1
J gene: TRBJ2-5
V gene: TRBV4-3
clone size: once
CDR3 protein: CASSQENRGPWETQYF
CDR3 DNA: TGCGCCAGCAGCCAAGAAAACAGGGGGCCTTGGGAGACCCAGTACTTC

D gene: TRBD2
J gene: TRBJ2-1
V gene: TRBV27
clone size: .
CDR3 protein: CASSFLAGVNEQFF
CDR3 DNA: TGTGCCAGCAGTTTCCTAGCGGGAGTGAATGAGCAGTTCTTC

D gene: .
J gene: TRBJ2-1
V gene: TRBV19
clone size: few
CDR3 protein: CASSPSSGSYNEQFF
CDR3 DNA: TGTGCCAGTAGCCCGTCGTCGGGGAGTTACAATGAGCAGTTCTTC

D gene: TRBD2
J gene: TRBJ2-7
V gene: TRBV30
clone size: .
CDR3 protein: CAWTRGGSSYEQYF
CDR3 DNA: TGTGCCTGGACGAGGGGCGGGAGTTCCTACGAGCAGTACTTC

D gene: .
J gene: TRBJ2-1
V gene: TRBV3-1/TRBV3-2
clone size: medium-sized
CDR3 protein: CASSQEPAGSPQFF
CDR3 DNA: TGTGCCAGCAGCCAAGAACCAGCGGGCTCCCCTCAGTTCTTC

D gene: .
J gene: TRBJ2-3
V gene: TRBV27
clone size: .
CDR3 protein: CASSLLASHTDTQYF
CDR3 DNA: TGTGCCAGCAGTTTACTAGCATCCCACACAGATACGCAGTATTTT

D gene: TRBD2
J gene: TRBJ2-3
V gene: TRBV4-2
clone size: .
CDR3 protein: CASSQGLAGGPFTDTQYF
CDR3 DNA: TGTGCCAGCAGCCAAGGACTAGCGGGAGGGCCTTTCACAGATACGCAGTATTTT

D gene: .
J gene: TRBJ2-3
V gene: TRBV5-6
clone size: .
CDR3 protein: CASSLGTTAQSTDTQYF
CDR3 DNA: TGTGCCAGCAGCTTAGGGACGACTGCACAAAGCACAGATACGCAGTATTTT

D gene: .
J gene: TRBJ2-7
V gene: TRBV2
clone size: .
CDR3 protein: CASKETTTGEQYF
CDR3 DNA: TGTGCCAGCAAGGAGACTACCACTGGCGAGCAGTACTTC

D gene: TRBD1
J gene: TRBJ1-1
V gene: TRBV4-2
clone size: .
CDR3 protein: CASSTPIGQGGTEAFF
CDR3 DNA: TGTGCCAGCAGCACACCTATAGGACAGGGTGGAACTGAAGCTTTCTTT

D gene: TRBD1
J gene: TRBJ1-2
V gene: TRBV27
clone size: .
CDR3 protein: CASSFASTGRQGYTF
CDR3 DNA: TGTGCCAGCAGTTTCGCCTCGACAGGGCGTCAGGGCTACACCTTC

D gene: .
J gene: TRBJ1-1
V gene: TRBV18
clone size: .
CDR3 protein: CASSPSPENTEAFF
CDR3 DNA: TGTGCCAGCTCACCATCCCCAGAGAACACTGAAGCTTTCTTT